The entry below gives a single T cell receptor (beta chain) sequence along with its context. Its cognate antigen is unknown. TCRdb re-called the 5' RACE reads; one entry per CDR3 protein, DNA not given. The sample yields tens of thousands of distinct CDR3 sequences, of which the top ten take up around 50%. This specimen belongs to a study of T cells expressing NK-cell markers. About the study: Sequencing of TCR beta repertoires drew on sorted CD3+CD56+NKG2C+, CD3+CD56+NKG2C- and CD3+CD56-NKG2C+ T cells. The study's findings and limits: Of CD8+ T cells, about 1.0-8% belonged to dominant NKG2C+ clonotypes in roughly 6 donors. The study found these clonotypes also leading the CD3+CD56-NKG2C+ fraction in a few donors.

CDR3 length: 17 residues. The chain carries TRBV21-1 and TRBJ1-2; checking the TCRdb D call of TRBD1 is not possible without DNA. TRBV21-1 is a documented pseudogene. This clonotype was obtained from a man aged 18-69 years in good health. Sequencing used blood T cells: a sorted CD56 or NKG2C T cell subset, CD4+ or CD8+ T cells, or bulk PBMC T cells (not recorded which). The CDR3 reads CASSTWTGRTNNYGYTF.